One and the same sample provided the 31 T cell receptor beta chains below, sequenced in a study of CD8 T cells in ankylosing spondylitis. TCRdb itself ran the 5' RACE reads through MiXCR, one entry per CDR3 protein. The sample contains about 30,000 distinct CDR3 sequences, 30% of which appear only once. Sequenced input: synovial fluid, either unsorted or a sorted T cell fraction (not recorded which). The origin of the receptors is a male donor with ankylosing spondylitis.

This clonotype showed up just a few times. This chain joins TRBV20-1 and TRBJ1-3, with a possible D match to TRBD1 (6 bases). CDR3 length: 16 residues. Trimming shortened V by 3 bases and J by 0 bases, and 15 bases separated the two germline ends. Germline CDR1 reads DFQATT; CDR2 reads SNEGSKA (reference sequence). The CDR3 bases are TGCAGTGCTAGTTCTCTTCGGGACACCTCTGGAAACACCATATATTTT. As protein: CSASSLRDTSGNTIYF.

This clonotype has a count of ten or more. This chain links TRBV2 with TRBJ1-2, with a weak D call TRBD1 (5 bases). The CDR3 runs to 15 residues. Per germline, CDR1 SNHLY and CDR2 FYNNEI. The V end was cut by 3 bases, the J end by 4 bases, with 15 bases between. CDR3 DNA: TGTGCCAGCAGTGATAAGACAGCTCCCGGCTATGGCTACACCTTC. Its translation: CASSDKTAPGYGYTF. Drawing the rest from reference TRBV2 and TRBJ1-2, the complete variable domain is EPEVTQTPSHQVTQMGQEVILRCVPISNHLYFYWYRQILGQKVEFLVSFYNNEISEKSEIFDDQFSVERPDGSNFTLKIRSTKLEDSAMYFCASSDKTAPGYGYTFGSGTRLTVV.

This clonotype has a handful of counts. V gene TRBV6-1 combines with J gene TRBJ2-1, with TRBD1 as a possible D gene (5 bases). Per germline, CDR1 MNHNS and CDR2 SASEGT. This CDR3 comprises 16 residues. The V and J ends lost 6 bases and 2 bases respectively, with 17 bases between them. The CDR3 region has the DNA TGTGCCAGCAGCCCTAAAGGGGTAGTGGCCTACAATGAGCAGTTCTTC. This codes for CASSPKGVVAYNEQFF.

Here the CDR3 DNA reads TGTGCCAGCAGCTTAGAAGGGGACTCTGGAAACACCATATATTTT. It specifies CASSLEGDSGNTIYF. The chain links TRBV13 to TRBJ1-3; a weak D match, TRBD1 (5 bases). CDR1 PRHDT and CDR2 FYEKMQ come from the germline V gene (reference sequence). This CDR3 has 15 amino acids. V dropped 1 base and J dropped 0 bases, with 7 bases sitting between them.

The table lists this clonotype with a few counts. This chain uses TRBV6-1 with TRBJ2-7; D call uncertain. V lost 6 bases, J lost 5 bases, and 11 bases lay in between. This CDR3 spans 12 amino acids. In germline, CDR1 is MNHNS, CDR2 SASEGT. This CDR3 is CASRTLGNEQYF. The DNA for the CDR3 is TGTGCCAGCAGGACACTTGGGAACGAGCAGTACTTC.

CDR3 loop: CSARDPASDLNEQFF. In DNA form, the CDR3 reads TGCAGTGCTAGAGATCCGGCTAGCGATTTAAATGAGCAGTTCTTC. The chain links TRBV20-1 to TRBJ2-1; TRBD2 might be the D (6 bases). Trimming cost V 0 bases and J 7 bases, with 16 bases left between them. Germline lookup yields CDR1 DFQATT and CDR2 SNEGSKA (reference sequence). The CDR3 length is 15 residues.

This clonotype is termed medium-sized. The chain links TRBV7-2 to TRBJ2-3; D not resolved. The germline CDR1 and CDR2 sequences are SGHTA and FQGNSA. The CDR3 is made up of 14 amino acids. Trimming shortened V by 5 bases and J by 5 bases, and 14 bases separated the two germline ends. The CDR3 coding sequence is TGTGCCAGCAGCCCCTCCCTCCGAGGAGATACGCAGTATTTT. Its protein is CASSPSLRGDTQYF.

This clonotype is deemed medium-sized. The chain is built from TRBV12-3 or TRBV12-4 and TRBJ1-1; 7 bases are a match to TRBD1. With V trimmed by 4 bases and J by 5 bases, 10 bases remained unmatched. The CDR3 runs 15 residues. The CDR3 DNA sequence: TGTGCCAGCAGTTCAAGGGACAGTTGGAGAACTGAAGCTTTCTTT. Amino acids: CASSSRDSWRTEAFF.

In this sample, this clonotype turned up a few times. This chain joins TRBV27 and TRBJ2-5; no clear D. Germline V CDR1 and CDR2: MNHEY, SMNVEV (reference sequence). With 3 bases removed from V and 3 bases from J, the gap between germline ends came to 5 bases. This CDR3 region has 12 residues. Written as DNA, the CDR3 is TGTGCCAGCAGTTTTATTAAAGAGACCCAGTACTTC. This codes for CASSFIKETQYF.

This clonotype was seen a handful of times. The gene calls are TRBV24-1 and TRBJ2-7; TRBD1 or TRBD2 may be the D gene (5 bases each). This CDR3 has 15 amino acids. Germline assignment: CDR1 KGHDR and CDR2 SFDVKD. V was pared by 3 bases and J by 4 bases, with 15 bases between. This chain's CDR3 is CATSDVWRAGYEQYV. CDR3 in DNA: TGTGCCACCAGTGATGTTTGGCGGGCAGGGTACGAGCAGTACGTC.

This clonotype was observed at least ten times. V is TRBV7-2 and J is TRBJ2-5; TRBD2 agrees at 12 bases. V dropped 6 bases and J dropped 5; count of bases not matched to a gene: 10. This CDR3 contains 16 residues. Per the germline V gene, CDR1 is SGHTA and CDR2 is FQGNSA. The CDR3 DNA reads TGTGCCAGCAGTTATCTAGCGGGAGGGCGGGGGGAGACCCAGTACTTC. Translating gives CASSYLAGGRGETQYF.

V gene TRBV29-1 combines with J gene TRBJ2-3, with D maybe TRBD2 (6 bases). CDR1 and CDR2 (germline): SQVTM, ANQGSEA. This CDR3 spans 15 amino acids. The germline V and J ends were trimmed by 6 bases and 4 bases, with 20 bases remaining between them. The CDR3 DNA sequence: TGCAGCGTCCCCCCGGGAGACCTCCCGGCAGATACGCAGTATTTT. It codes for CSVPPGDLPADTQYF.

The chain has TRBV12-3 or TRBV12-4 and TRBJ1-3; D is unresolved. The CDR3 is 12 amino acids. V was trimmed by 6 bases and J by 4 bases, leaving 7 bases between them. This chain's CDR3 is CASSPGGNTIYF. The CDR3 DNA is TGTGCCAGCAGCCCTGGGGGAAACACCATATATTTT.

J is TRBJ1-5 and V is TRBV7-9; 8 bases align to TRBD1. J was trimmed by 3 bases and V by 5 bases; bases with no gene match: 3. The CDR3 length is 14 residues. Germline V CDR1 and CDR2: SEHNR, FQNEAQ (reference sequence). This CDR3 reads CASSTGGTNQPQHF. CDR3 sequence (DNA): TGTGCCAGCAGCACAGGGGGGACCAATCAGCCCCAGCATTTT.

The rearrangement links TRBV6-7 to TRBJ1-5, with TRBD1 identical over 7 bases. TRBV6-7 is filed as an ORF, its function uncertain. The CDR3 length is 16 residues. V lost 6 bases to trimming and J lost 9 bases; unmatched junction nucleotides: 17. The CDR3 nucleotides read TGTGCCAGCAGCGACAAGGACAGGATAAGTGAAACGCCCCAGCATTTT. It codes for CASSDKDRISETPQHF.

CDR3 in DNA: TGCAGTGCTAGACTTGGATTGAGCACTGAAGCTTTCTTT. This encodes CSARLGLSTEAFF. This chain uses TRBV20-1 with TRBJ1-1; unclear D gene. V gave up 2 bases and J gave up 4 bases, with 11 bases separating them. Germline assignment: CDR1 DFQATT and CDR2 SNEGSKA (reference sequence). CDR3 size: 13 residues.

V and J are TRBV12-3 or TRBV12-4 and TRBJ1-1, with D tentatively TRBD1 (5 bases). V was trimmed by 8 bases and J by 0 bases, leaving 10 bases between them. The CDR3 spans 13 residues. The CDR3 coding sequence is TGTGCCAGCTCCCCAGGGCTGAACACTGAAGCTTTCTTT. Amino acid sequence: CASSPGLNTEAFF.

The V gene is TRBV25-1, the J gene TRBJ1-1, with D unresolved. V was clipped by 7 bases and J by 4 bases, with 7 bases between them. The CDR3 covers 11 residues. Germline loops: CDR1 MGHDK, CDR2 SYGVNS. CDR3: CASNGGTEAFF. The CDR3 DNA follows: TGTGCCAGCAACGGTGGCACTGAAGCTTTCTTT. Full variable domain (rest looked up from reference TRBV25-1 and TRBJ1-1): EADIYQTPRYLVIGTGKKITLECSQTMGHDKMYWYQQDPGMELHLIHYSYGVNSTEKGDLSSESTVSRIRTEHFPLTLESARPSHTSQYLCASNGGTEAFFGQGTRLTVV.

This sequence joins TRBV6-2 or TRBV6-3 and TRBJ2-5, with 7 bases matching TRBD2. The V segment lost 8 bases and the J segment 2 bases; nucleotides outside the gene matches: 11. The CDR3 is 15 residues long. Germline V lookup: CDR1 MNHEY, CDR2 SVGEGT. The CDR3 nucleotides are TGTGCCAGCGGGGCCACTAGCGCGATTCAAGAGACCCAGTACTTC. Its translation: CASGATSAIQETQYF.

The V and J genes are TRBV27 and TRBJ1-1; D gene uncertain. The V end lost 0 bases, the J end lost 1 base, and 6 bases lay between the germline ends. Germline V lookup: CDR1 MNHEY, CDR2 SMNVEV (reference sequence). This CDR3 has 14 amino acids. CDR3 protein: CASSLSYRNTEAFF. CDR3 sequence (DNA): TGTGCCAGCAGTTTATCATACAGGAACACTGAAGCTTTCTTT.

This clonotype has just a few counts. This sequence joins TRBV6-5 and TRBJ2-1; D possibly uses TRBD1 or TRBD2 (5 bases each). Germline lookup yields CDR1 MNHEY and CDR2 SVGAGI. The V end lost 3 bases, the J end lost 8 bases, and 17 bases lay between the germline ends. The CDR3 is made up of 15 amino acids. CDR3 protein: CASSYSGTVVDEQFF. The CDR3, as DNA: TGTGCCAGCAGTTATTCCGGGACGGTTGTTGATGAGCAGTTCTTC.

The chain joins TRBV7-9 to TRBJ2-1; D might be TRBD1 or TRBD2, each matching 5 bases. The CDR3 runs to 14 residues. V lost 3 bases to trimming and J lost 3 bases, with 9 bases between them. Germline lookup yields CDR1 SEHNR and CDR2 FQNEAQ (reference sequence). CDR3 in DNA: TGTGCCAGCAGCTTTGGGACGAACTACAATGAGCAGTTCTTC. Its translation is CASSFGTNYNEQFF.

The chain recombines TRBV2 with TRBJ2-1, with 8 nucleotides matching TRBD2. Germline CDR1 is SNHLY and CDR2 is FYNNEI. After removal of 2 bases from V and 7 bases from J, the junction contained 10 bases not matched to a gene. The length of the CDR3 is 16 residues. The CDR3 here is CASSETVAGTWNEQFF. The CDR3 DNA sequence: TGTGCCAGCAGTGAAACAGTAGCGGGAACTTGGAATGAGCAGTTCTTC.

At least ten counts were recorded for this clonotype. V and J are TRBV20-1 and TRBJ1-4; no firm D call. V lost 0 bases and J lost 9, with 2 bases in between. Per germline, CDR1 DFQATT and CDR2 SNEGSKA (reference sequence). The CDR3 length is 10 residues. The CDR3: CSARDKKLFF. In nucleotides, the CDR3 is TGCAGTGCTAGAGATAAAAAACTGTTTTTT.

The V gene is TRBV9, the J gene TRBJ2-7; 7 bases map to TRBD2. The V gene's germline CDR1 is SGDLS and CDR2 YYNGEE. With 3 bases clipped from V and 6 bases from J, the junction kept 12 bases outside the gene matches. CDR3 length equals 15 residues. Written as DNA, the CDR3 is TGTGCCAGCAGCGCCGGACTAGGGGTCCCCTCCGAGCAGTACTTC. This gives the protein CASSAGLGVPSEQYF.

This clonotype appeared once. The rearrangement joins TRBV20-1 to TRBJ1-2; D ambiguous. V dropped 0 bases and J dropped 2 bases, with 16 bases sitting between them. The CDR3 has 16 amino acids. Germline V gene sequence: CDR1 DFQATT, CDR2 SNEGSKA (reference sequence). The DNA for the CDR3 is TGCAGTGCTAGAGACCCCTTCTCGGTGGGGAACTATGGCTACACCTTC. It is translated as CSARDPFSVGNYGYTF.

This chain uses TRBV19 with TRBJ2-1; D uncertain. The CDR3 has 15 amino acids. The germline V and J ends were trimmed by 1 base and 6 bases, with 13 bases remaining between them. Per the germline V gene, CDR1 is LNHDA and CDR2 is SQIVND (reference sequence). CDR3 bases: TGTGCCAGTAGTATAGGCGCCACCGGGCCCAATGAGCAGTTCTTC. This codes for CASSIGATGPNEQFF.

This chain uses TRBV10-1 with TRBJ2-2; maybe TRBD1 (5 bases). Germline V lookup: CDR1 WNHNN, CDR2 SYGVQD (reference sequence). The CDR3 spans 13 residues. CDR3 nucleotides: TGCGTCGTACAGGATGTCAACACCGGGGAGCTGTTTTTT. It is translated as CVVQDVNTGELFF.

This chain uses TRBV5-1 with TRBJ1-1; D is uncertain. The germline V gene has CDR1 SGHRS and CDR2 YFSETQ. The CDR3 is made up of 15 amino acids. V lost 7 bases and J lost 0, with 16 bases in between. The CDR3, as DNA: TGCGCCAGCGCCCCTTTCGAGGCCTTGAACACTGAAGCTTTCTTT. Protein: CASAPFEALNTEAFF.

The chain joins TRBV7-9 to TRBJ1-5; 7 bases align to TRBD1. With V trimmed by 1 base and J by 7 bases, 4 bases remained unmatched. Germline CDR1 and CDR2: SEHNR and FQNEAQ (reference sequence). The CDR3 runs 14 residues. CDR3 in DNA: TGTGCCAGCAGCTTAGTAGGGGGCGGGCAGCCCCAGCATTTT. Translated, it gives CASSLVGGGQPQHF. The full variable domain, with the rest looked up from reference TRBV7-9 and TRBJ1-5, is DTGVSQNPRHKITKRGQNVTFRCDPISEHNRLYWYRQTLGQGPEFLTYFQNEAQLEKSRLLSDRFSAERPKGSFSTLEIQRTEQGDSAMYLCASSLVGGGQPQHFGDGTRLSIL.

This clonotype was seen a few times. The chain employs TRBV15 and TRBJ2-1, with 8 bases that match TRBD2. CDR3 length: 15 amino acids. Losses at the gene ends were 3 bases for V and 2 bases for J; bases not matched to a gene: 3. Germline V gene data show CDR1 as LNHNV and CDR2 as YYDKDF (reference sequence). Here the CDR3 DNA reads TGTGCCACCAGCAGGCTAGCGGGCCCCTACAATGAGCAGTTCTTC. It codes for CATSRLAGPYNEQFF.